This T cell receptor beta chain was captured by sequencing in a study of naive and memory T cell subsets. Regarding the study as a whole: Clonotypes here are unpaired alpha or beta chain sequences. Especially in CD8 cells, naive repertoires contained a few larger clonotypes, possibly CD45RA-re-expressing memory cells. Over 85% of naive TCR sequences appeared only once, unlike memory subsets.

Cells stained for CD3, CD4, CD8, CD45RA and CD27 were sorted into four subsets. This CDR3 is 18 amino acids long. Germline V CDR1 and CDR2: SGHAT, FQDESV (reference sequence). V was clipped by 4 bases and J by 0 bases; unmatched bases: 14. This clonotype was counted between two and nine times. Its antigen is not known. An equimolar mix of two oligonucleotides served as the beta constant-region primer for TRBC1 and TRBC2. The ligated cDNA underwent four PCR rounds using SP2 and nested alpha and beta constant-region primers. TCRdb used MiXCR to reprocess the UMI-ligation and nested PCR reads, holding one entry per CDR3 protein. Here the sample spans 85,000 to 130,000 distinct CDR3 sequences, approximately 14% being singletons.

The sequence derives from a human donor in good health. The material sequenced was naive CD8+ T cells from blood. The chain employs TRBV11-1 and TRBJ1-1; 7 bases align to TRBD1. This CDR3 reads CASSSLGGRGPMNTEAFF. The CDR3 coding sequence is TGTGCCAGCAGCTCACTCGGAGGGAGGGGGCCGATGAACACTGAAGCTTTCTTT. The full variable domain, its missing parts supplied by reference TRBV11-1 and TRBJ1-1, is EAEVAQSPRYKITEKSQAVAFWCDPISGHATLYWYRQILGQGPELLVQFQDESVVDDSQLPKDRFSAERLKGVDSTLKIQPAELGDSAMYLCASSSLGGRGPMNTEAFFGQGTRLTVV.